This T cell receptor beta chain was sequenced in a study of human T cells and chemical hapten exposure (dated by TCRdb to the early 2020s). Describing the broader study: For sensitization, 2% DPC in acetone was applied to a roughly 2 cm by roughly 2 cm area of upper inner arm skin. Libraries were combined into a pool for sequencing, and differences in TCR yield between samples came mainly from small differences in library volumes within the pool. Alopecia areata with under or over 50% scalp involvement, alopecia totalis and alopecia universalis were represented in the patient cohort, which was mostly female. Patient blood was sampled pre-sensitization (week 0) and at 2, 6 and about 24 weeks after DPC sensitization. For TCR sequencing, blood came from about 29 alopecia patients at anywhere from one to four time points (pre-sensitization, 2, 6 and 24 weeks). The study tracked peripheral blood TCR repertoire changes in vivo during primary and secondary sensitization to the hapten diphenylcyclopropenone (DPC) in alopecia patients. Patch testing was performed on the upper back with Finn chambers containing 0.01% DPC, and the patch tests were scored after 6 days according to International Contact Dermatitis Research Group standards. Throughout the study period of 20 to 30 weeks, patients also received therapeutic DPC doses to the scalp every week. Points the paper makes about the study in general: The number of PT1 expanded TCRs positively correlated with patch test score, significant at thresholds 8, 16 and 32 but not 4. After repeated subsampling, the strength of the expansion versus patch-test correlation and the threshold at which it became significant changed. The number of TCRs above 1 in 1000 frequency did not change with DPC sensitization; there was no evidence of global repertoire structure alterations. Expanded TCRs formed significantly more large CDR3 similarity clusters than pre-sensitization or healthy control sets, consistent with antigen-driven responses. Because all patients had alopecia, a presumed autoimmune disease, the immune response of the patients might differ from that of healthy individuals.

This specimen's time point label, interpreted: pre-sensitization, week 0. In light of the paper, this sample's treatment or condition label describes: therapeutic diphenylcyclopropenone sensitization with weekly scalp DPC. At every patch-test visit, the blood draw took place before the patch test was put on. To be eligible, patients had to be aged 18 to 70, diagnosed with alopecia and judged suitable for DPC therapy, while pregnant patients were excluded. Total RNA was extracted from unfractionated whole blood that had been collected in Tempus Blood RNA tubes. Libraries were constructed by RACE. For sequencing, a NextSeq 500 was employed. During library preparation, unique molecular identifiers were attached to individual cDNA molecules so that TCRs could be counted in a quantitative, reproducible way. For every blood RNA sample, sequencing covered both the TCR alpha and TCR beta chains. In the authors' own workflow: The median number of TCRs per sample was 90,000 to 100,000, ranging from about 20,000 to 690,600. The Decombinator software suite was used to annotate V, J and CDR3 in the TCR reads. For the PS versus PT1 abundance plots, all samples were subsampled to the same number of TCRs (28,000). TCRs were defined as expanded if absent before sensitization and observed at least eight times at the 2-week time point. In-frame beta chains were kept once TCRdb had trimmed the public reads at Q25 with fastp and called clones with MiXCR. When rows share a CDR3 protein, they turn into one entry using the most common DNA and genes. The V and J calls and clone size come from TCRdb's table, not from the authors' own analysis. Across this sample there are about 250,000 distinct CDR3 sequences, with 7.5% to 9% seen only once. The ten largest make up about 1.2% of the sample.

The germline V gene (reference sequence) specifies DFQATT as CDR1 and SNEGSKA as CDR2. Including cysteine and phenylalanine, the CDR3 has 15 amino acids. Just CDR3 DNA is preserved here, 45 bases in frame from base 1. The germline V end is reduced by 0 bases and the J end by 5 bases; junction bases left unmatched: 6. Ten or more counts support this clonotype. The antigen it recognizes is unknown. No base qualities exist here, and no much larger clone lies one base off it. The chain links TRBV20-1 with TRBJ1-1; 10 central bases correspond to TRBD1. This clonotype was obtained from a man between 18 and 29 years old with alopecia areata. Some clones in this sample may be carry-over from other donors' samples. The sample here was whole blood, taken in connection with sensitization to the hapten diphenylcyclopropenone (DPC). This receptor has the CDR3 CSAREARTGGTEAFF. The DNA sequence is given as TGCAGTGCTAGAGAAGCAAGGACAGGGGGTACTGAAGCTTTCTTT.